What follows is one T cell receptor beta chain and its context. The data belong to a study of OX40 agonist ivuxolimab in advanced cancers. Method: immunoSEQ multiplex PCR; TCRdb's copy keeps in-frame clones and lacks some. The table lists tens of thousands of clones, 84% of them singletons. CDR1 and CDR2 (germline): SGHDT, YYEEEE. This CDR3 is 15 amino acids long. V lost 0 bases and J 7 bases, leaving 16 bases between the germline ends. The input for sequencing was CD4+ or CD8+ T cells sorted from blood, taken in a trial of the OX40 agonist ivuxolimab. This receptor was identified in an adult with an advanced solid tumor such as melanoma, head and neck, liver or kidney cancer. The chain has TRBV5-6 and TRBJ1-2; D gene ambiguous. The CDR3 is CASSLEGYLYFGYTF. DNA for the CDR3: TGTGCCAGCAGCTTGGAGGGTTATCTGTATTTTGGCTACACCTTC.